Shown below are 8 T cell receptor beta chains from a single sample sequenced in a study of OX40 agonist ivuxolimab in advanced cancers. Produced via immunoSEQ multiplex PCR; TCRdb's table is partial and in-frame only. In the table there are approximately 59,000 clones, 84% of which are singletons. Sequencing was performed on CD4+ or CD8+ T cells sorted from blood, taken in a trial of the OX40 agonist ivuxolimab. Every receptor here comes from an adult with an advanced solid tumor such as melanoma, head and neck, liver or kidney cancer.

The CDR3 DNA reads as TGCGCCAGCAGCCCGGTTACAGGGGGCCCTGGAAACACCATATATTTT. Amino acids: CASSPVTGGPGNTIYF. The chain recombines TRBV5-1 with TRBJ1-3; 9 nucleotides match TRBD1. J gave up 2 bases and V 4 bases, and 7 bases lay outside the gene matches. The length of the CDR3 is 16 residues. CDR1 and CDR2 from the germline V gene are SGHRS and YFSETQ.

This sequence joins TRBV7-7 and TRBJ2-5, with TRBD1 matching over 7 bases. This CDR3 spans 14 amino acids. Germline CDR1 and CDR2: SSHAT and FNYEAQ (reference sequence). The trim removed 5 bases at V and 1 base at J, leaving 4 bases unmatched. The CDR3: CASSQTGLQETQYF. In nucleotides, the CDR3 is TGTGCCAGCAGCCAGACAGGGCTCCAAGAGACCCAGTACTTC.

With regard to this clone: Other DNA sequences in the same sample also yield this CDR3. The chain uses TRBV29-1 and TRBJ1-1; 7 bases match TRBD1. The CDR3 spans 12 residues. V lost 6 bases and J lost 5; bases outside the gene matches: 6. Germline V gives CDR1 SQVTM, CDR2 ANQGSEA. CDR3 DNA: TGCAGCGTGCGGACAGGCGCAACTGAAGCTTTCTTT. It specifies CSVRTGATEAFF.

The chain couples TRBV28 to TRBJ1-1; 7 nucleotides match TRBD1. Germline V gives CDR1 MDHEN, CDR2 SYDVKM. This CDR3 region has 15 residues. J gave up 3 bases and V 7 bases, and 11 bases lay outside the gene matches. As DNA, the CDR3 is TGTGCCAGCATCCCAGGGGGGCAGGGGGACACTGAAGCTTTCTTT. Protein: CASIPGGQGDTEAFF.

The V and J genes are TRBV7-9 and TRBJ1-2, with D tentatively TRBD1 (5 bases). Trimming removed 0 bases from V and 6 bases from J, with 8 bases in between. From germline, CDR1 is SEHNR and CDR2 FQNEAQ (reference sequence). This CDR3 spans 13 amino acids. CDR3 in amino acids: CASSLAGRDGYTF. Here the CDR3 DNA reads TGTGCCAGCAGCTTAGCGGGCAGGGATGGCTACACCTTC.

The rearrangement joins TRBV5-4 to TRBJ2-7; no clear D. The germline gives CDR1 SGHNT, CDR2 YYREEE (reference sequence). Trimming removed 4 bases at V and 2 bases at J, with 13 bases between. The CDR3 contains 14 residues. CDR3 residues: CASSPPGKTYEQYF. CDR3 in DNA: TGTGCCAGCAGCCCCCCTGGAAAGACCTACGAGCAGTACTTC.

The gene calls are TRBV28 and TRBJ1-5, with D unclear. The germline V gene has CDR1 MDHEN and CDR2 SYDVKM. This CDR3 has 14 residues. Trimming removed 8 bases from V and 0 bases from J, with 11 bases in between. The CDR3 spells CASYRAVSNQPQHF. CDR3 DNA sequence: TGTGCCAGCTACCGGGCTGTTAGCAATCAGCCCCAGCATTTT.

This clone came up a few times. This chain connects TRBV6-6 to TRBJ1-3; unclear D gene. Germline V gene sequence: CDR1 MNHNY, CDR2 SVGAGI (reference sequence). The CDR3 has 16 residues. V lost 6 bases and J 5 bases, leaving 20 bases between the germline ends. The CDR3 sequence is CASSRMVGLTRNTIYF. DNA for the CDR3: TGTGCCAGCAGCCGGATGGTCGGGTTAACTCGAAACACCATATATTTT.